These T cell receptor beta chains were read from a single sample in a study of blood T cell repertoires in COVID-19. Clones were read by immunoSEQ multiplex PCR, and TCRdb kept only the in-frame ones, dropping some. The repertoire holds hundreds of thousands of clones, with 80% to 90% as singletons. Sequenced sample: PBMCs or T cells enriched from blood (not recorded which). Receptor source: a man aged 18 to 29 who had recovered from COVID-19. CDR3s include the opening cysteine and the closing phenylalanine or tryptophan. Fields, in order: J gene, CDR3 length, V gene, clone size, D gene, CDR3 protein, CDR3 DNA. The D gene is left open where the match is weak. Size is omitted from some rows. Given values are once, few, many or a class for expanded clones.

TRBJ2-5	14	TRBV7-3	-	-	CASSAGSRGRTQYF	TGTGCCAGCAGCGCCGGAAGCCGAGGGAGGACCCAGTACTTC
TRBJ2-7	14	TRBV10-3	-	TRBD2	CAMASGSLSYEQYF	TGTGCCATGGCTAGCGGGAGTTTATCCTACGAGCAGTACTTC
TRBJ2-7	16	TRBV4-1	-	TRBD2	CASSQGRGGLSYEQYF	TGCGCCAGCAGCCAAGGGAGGGGAGGGCTCTCCTACGAGCAGTACTTC
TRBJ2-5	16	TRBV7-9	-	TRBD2	CASRRTSGKIQETQYF	TGTGCCAGCAGACGCACTAGCGGGAAGATCCAAGAGACCCAGTACTTC
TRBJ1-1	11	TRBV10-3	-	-	CATSGQFEAFF	TGTGCCACGTCAGGACAATTTGAAGCTTTCTTT
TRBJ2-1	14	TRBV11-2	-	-	CASSPDSSYNEQFF	TGTGCCAGCAGCCCCGACTCCTCCTACAATGAGCAGTTCTTC
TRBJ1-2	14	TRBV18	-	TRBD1	CASSYGTGGFGYTF	TGTGCCAGCTCATATGGGACAGGGGGCTTTGGCTACACCTTC
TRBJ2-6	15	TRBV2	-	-	CASSLQVSGANVLTF	TGTGCCAGCAGCCTACAGGTCTCTGGGGCCAACGTCCTGACTTTC
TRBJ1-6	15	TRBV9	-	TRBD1	CASSEFGTDNSPLHF	TGTGCCAGCAGTGAATTTGGGACAGATAATTCACCCCTCCACTTT
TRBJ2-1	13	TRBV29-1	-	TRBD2	CSASGTSGLKQFF	TGCAGCGCCTCGGGGACTAGCGGGCTCAAGCAGTTCTTC
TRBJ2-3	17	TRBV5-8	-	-	CASSQLWGPSSTDTQYF	TGTGCCAGCAGCCAATTGTGGGGCCCTTCTAGCACAGATACGCAGTATTTT
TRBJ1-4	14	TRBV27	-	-	CASHPGGADEKLFF	TGTGCCAGCCACCCGGGTGGAGCGGATGAAAAACTGTTTTTT
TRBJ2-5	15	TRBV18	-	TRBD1	CASSPGQGGKETQYF	TGTGCCAGCTCACCGGGACAGGGAGGGAAAGAGACCCAGTACTTC
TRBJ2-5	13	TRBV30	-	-	CAWSVGRGETQYF	TGTGCCTGGAGTGTTGGCAGGGGCGAGACCCAGTACTTC
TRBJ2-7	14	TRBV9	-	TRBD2	CASSVSSGSSAQYF	TGTGCCAGCAGCGTATCTAGCGGGAGCTCTGCGCAGTACTTC
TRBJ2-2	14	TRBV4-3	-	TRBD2	CASSRGLAGGRLFF	TGCGCCAGCAGCCGGGGACTAGCGGGAGGAAGGCTGTTTTTT
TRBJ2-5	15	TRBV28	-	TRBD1	CASSLLTGNQETQYF	TGTGCCAGCAGTTTATTGACAGGGAATCAAGAGACCCAGTACTTC
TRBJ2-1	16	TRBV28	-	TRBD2	CASSSQLAESYNEQFF	TGTGCCAGCAGTTCTCAACTAGCGGAGAGCTACAATGAGCAGTTCTTC
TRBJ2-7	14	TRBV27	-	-	CASSLSSGTYEQYF	TGTGCCAGCAGTTTATCGAGCGGAACCTACGAGCAGTACTTC
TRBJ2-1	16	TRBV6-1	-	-	CASSAPGLATYNEQFF	TGTGCCAGCAGTGCCCCCGGGCTAGCTACCTACAATGAGCAGTTCTTC
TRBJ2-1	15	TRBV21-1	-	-	CASSKERFSYNEQFF	TGTGCCAGCAGCAAGGAGCGGTTCTCCTACAATGAGCAGTTCTTC
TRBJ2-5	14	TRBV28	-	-	CASSEPTGLETQYF	TGTGCCAGCAGCGAACCCACAGGGCTAGAGACCCAGTACTTC
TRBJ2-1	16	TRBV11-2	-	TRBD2	CASSLRGASGSDEQFF	TGTGCCAGCAGCCTACGGGGGGCTAGCGGGAGCGATGAGCAGTTCTTC
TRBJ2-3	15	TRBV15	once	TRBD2	CATSSGSGTADTQYF	TGTGCCACCAGCAGTGGCAGCGGGACGGCAGATACGCAGTATTTT
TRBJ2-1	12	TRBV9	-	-	CASSANRDEQFF	TGTGCCAGCAGCGCTAACAGGGATGAGCAGTTCTTC
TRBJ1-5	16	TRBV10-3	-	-	CAISSEGGNSNQPQHF	TGTGCCATCAGTTCTGAGGGTGGGAATAGCAATCAGCCCCAGCATTTT
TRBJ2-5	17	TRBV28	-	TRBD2	CASSSQLGAGAWETQYF	TGTGCCAGCAGTTCCCAGTTAGGAGCGGGAGCTTGGGAGACCCAGTACTTC
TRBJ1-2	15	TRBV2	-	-	CASSEAITGRHGYTF	TGTGCCAGCAGTGAAGCGATTACGGGGAGGCATGGCTACACCTTC
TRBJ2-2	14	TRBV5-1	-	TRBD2	CASSFSGLTGELFF	TGCGCCAGCAGCTTTAGCGGGCTTACCGGGGAGCTGTTTTTT
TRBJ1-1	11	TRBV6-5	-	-	CALGQNTEAFF	TGTGCCCTGGGACAGAACACTGAAGCTTTCTTT
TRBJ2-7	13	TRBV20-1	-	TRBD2	CSASGTSFYEQYF	TGCAGTGCGAGTGGGACTAGCTTCTACGAGCAGTACTTC
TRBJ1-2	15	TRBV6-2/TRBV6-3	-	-	CASSYSKGALYGYTF	TGTGCCAGCAGTTATTCAAAAGGGGCCCTCTATGGCTACACCTTC
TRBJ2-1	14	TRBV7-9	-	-	CASSPSGGRTEQFF	TGTGCCAGCAGCCCCTCTGGAGGGAGAACTGAGCAGTTCTTC
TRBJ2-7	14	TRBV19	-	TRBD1	CASSIGTGPYEQYF	TGTGCCAGTAGTATCGGGACAGGGCCCTACGAGCAGTACTTC
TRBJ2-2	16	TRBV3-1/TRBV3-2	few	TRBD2	CASSHETTSGTGELFF	TGTGCCAGCAGCCACGAAACGACTAGCGGAACAGGGGAGCTGTTTTTT
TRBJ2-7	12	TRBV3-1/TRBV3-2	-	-	CASSQIQNEQYF	TGTGCCAGCAGCCAGATACAGAACGAGCAGTACTTC
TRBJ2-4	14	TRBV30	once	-	CAWSVASAKNIQYF	TGTGCCTGGAGTGTAGCGTCAGCCAAAAACATTCAGTACTTC
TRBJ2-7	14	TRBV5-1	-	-	CASSTGGTSYEQYF	TGCGCCAGCAGTACCGGAGGGACCTCCTACGAGCAGTACTTC
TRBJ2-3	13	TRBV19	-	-	CASSTGFPDTQYF	TGTGCCAGTAGTACGGGGTTCCCAGATACGCAGTATTTT
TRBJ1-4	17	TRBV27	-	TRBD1	CASSPIISRGVNEKLFF	TGTGCCAGCAGTCCCATAATCTCCAGGGGGGTTAATGAAAAACTGTTTTTT
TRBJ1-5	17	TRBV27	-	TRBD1	CASSLGQGVLSNQPQHF	TGTGCCAGCAGTTTAGGACAGGGGGTTCTTAGCAATCAGCCCCAGCATTTT
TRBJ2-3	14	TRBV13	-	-	CASSLGLRTDTQYF	TGTGCCAGCAGCTTAGGGCTACGCACAGATACGCAGTATTTT
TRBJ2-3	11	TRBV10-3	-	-	CAIPRGDTQYF	TGTGCCATCCCCCGGGGAGATACGCAGTATTTT
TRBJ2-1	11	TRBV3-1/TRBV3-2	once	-	CASSQVDEQFF	TGTGCCAGCAGCCAAGTCGATGAGCAGTTCTTC
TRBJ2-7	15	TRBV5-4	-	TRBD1	CASSFGTGEGYEQYF	TGTGCCAGCAGCTTTGGGACAGGGGAGGGCTACGAGCAGTACTTC
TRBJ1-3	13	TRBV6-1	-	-	CASSDVAGNTIYF	TGTGCCAGCAGTGATGTGGCAGGAAACACCATATATTTT
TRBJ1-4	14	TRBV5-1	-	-	CASSFAATNEKLFF	TGCGCCAGCAGCTTCGCAGCAACTAATGAAAAACTGTTTTTT
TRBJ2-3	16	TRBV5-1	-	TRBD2	CASSSRAGGYTDTQYF	TGCGCCAGCAGCTCGAGGGCGGGGGGGTACACAGATACGCAGTATTTT
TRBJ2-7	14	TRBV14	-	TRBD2	CASSSSGISYEQYF	TGTGCCAGCAGTTCTAGCGGGATCTCCTACGAGCAGTACTTC
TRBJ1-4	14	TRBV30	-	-	CAWGPGGPNEKLFF	TGTGCCTGGGGACCCGGGGGGCCTAATGAAAAACTGTTTTTT
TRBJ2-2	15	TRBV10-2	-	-	CASSAGLSNTGELFF	TGCGCCAGCAGTGCGGGACTTTCGAACACCGGGGAGCTGTTTTTT
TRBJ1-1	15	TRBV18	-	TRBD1	CASSPTNRGGGEAFF	TGTGCCAGCTCACCGACTAACAGGGGGGGTGGTGAAGCTTTCTTT
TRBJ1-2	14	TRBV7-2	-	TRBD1	CASSLGGQVKGYTF	TGTGCCAGCAGCTTAGGCGGACAGGTGAAAGGCTACACCTTC
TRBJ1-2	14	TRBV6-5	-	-	CASNTRGQDYGYTF	TGTGCCAGCAACACCCGGGGACAAGATTATGGCTACACCTTC
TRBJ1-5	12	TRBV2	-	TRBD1	CASKVEGQSQHF	TGTGCCAGCAAGGTGGAGGGACAGTCCCAGCATTTT
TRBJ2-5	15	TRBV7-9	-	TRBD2	CASSLGSGGVETQYF	TGTGCCAGCAGCTTGGGCAGCGGGGGAGTGGAGACCCAGTACTTC
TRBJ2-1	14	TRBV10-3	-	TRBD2	CAIGGTSGLNEQFF	TGTGCCATCGGGGGGACTAGCGGTTTAAATGAGCAGTTCTTC
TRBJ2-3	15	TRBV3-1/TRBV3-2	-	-	CASSQAPLSTDTQYF	TGTGCCAGCAGCCAAGCCCCCCTCAGCACAGATACGCAGTATTTT
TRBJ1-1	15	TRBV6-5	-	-	CASSLTGLMNTEAFF	TGTGCCAGCAGTTTAACAGGCCTCATGAACACTGAAGCTTTCTTT